These 14 T cell receptor beta chains were sequenced from one sample in a study of Ad26.COV2.S vaccination and SARS-CoV-2 variants. Profiling relied on immunoSEQ multiplex PCR, and the TCRdb table lists in-frame clones only, not all of them. There are more than 120,000 clones in the sample; 75% to 90% occur only once, and about 5% lies in the top ten. The specimen was peripheral blood, collected after recovery from COVID-19. The source of these receptors is a human donor who had recovered from COVID-19.

The rearrangement links TRBV11-2 to TRBJ1-1; maybe TRBD1 (6 bases). V was pared by 8 bases and J by 1 base, with 14 bases between. CDR3 length equals 14 residues. Germline CDR1 and CDR2: SGHAT and FQNNGV. This chain's CDR3 is CASSLSDRNTEAFF. In nucleotides, the CDR3 is TGTGCCAGCTCCCTATCGGACAGGAACACTGAAGCTTTCTTT. The variable domain in full, with the rest retrieved from reference TRBV11-2 and TRBJ1-1, is EAGVAQSPRYKIIEKRQSVAFWCNPISGHATLYWYQQILGQGPKLLIQFQNNGVVDDSQLPKDRFSAERLKGVDSTLKIQPAKLEDSAVYLCASSLSDRNTEAFFGQGTRLTVV.

The genes are TRBV18 and TRBJ2-1, with no clear D. The V and J ends lost 0 bases and 5 bases respectively, with 5 bases between them. Germline V gene lookup returns CDR1 KGHSH and CDR2 LQKENI. The CDR3 extends over 13 amino acids. CDR3 nucleotide sequence: TGTGCCAGCTCACCACCTCCGAACAATGAGCAGTTCTTC. Translation gives CASSPPPNNEQFF.

V usage is TRBV6-5 and J usage is TRBJ1-1, with D perhaps TRBD1 (5 bases). Between the trimmed V and J ends, which lost 0 bases and 1 base, there was a span of 6 bases. The germline V gene has CDR1 MNHEY and CDR2 SVGAGI. CDR3 size: 14 residues. The CDR3 coding sequence is TGTGCCAGCAGTTACTCGGACACGAACACTGAAGCTTTCTTT. This translates into CASSYSDTNTEAFF.

V usage is TRBV6-5 and J usage is TRBJ2-1; 7 bases line up with TRBD2. Germline loops: CDR1 MNHEY, CDR2 SVGAGI. The CDR3 has 14 residues. Trimming took 0 bases from V and 9 from J; bases not matched to a gene: 5. The CDR3 nucleotides read TGTGCCAGCAGTTACTCTCCAGGGAGGGGTGAGCAGTTCTTC. This translates into CASSYSPGRGEQFF.

This chain uses TRBV27 with TRBJ1-5; D unresolved. Germline V gene sequence: CDR1 MNHEY, CDR2 SMNVEV (reference sequence). V was trimmed by 5 bases and J by 0 bases, leaving 5 bases between them. The CDR3 is made up of 13 amino acids. CDR3 nucleotide sequence: TGTGCCAGCAGTATAAGTAGCAATCAGCCCCAGCATTTT. It encodes CASSISSNQPQHF.

The chain combines TRBV7-2 with TRBJ2-7; TRBD1 matches at 9 bases. The V gene's germline CDR1 is SGHTA and CDR2 FQGNSA. V shed 4 bases and J 3 bases; nucleotides not matched to a gene: 1. The CDR3 extends over 13 amino acids. The CDR3 reads CASSWDRDYEQYF. The CDR3 nucleotides read TGTGCCAGCAGCTGGGACAGGGACTACGAGCAGTACTTC.

The J gene is TRBJ2-2, the V gene TRBV10-2; 12 bases agree with TRBD2. The germline CDR1 and CDR2 sequences are WSHSY and SAAADI. Trimming cost V 4 bases and J 7 bases; bases outside gene matches: 4. The CDR3 is 15 residues long. The CDR3 sequence: CASSVLAGGGGELFF. Written as DNA, the CDR3 is TGCGCCAGCAGTGTACTAGCGGGGGGCGGCGGGGAGCTGTTTTTT.

The V gene is TRBV5-1, the J gene TRBJ1-1, with D perhaps TRBD1 (6 bases). With 4 bases removed from V and 4 bases from J, the gap between germline ends came to 8 bases. Germline V gene lookup returns CDR1 SGHRS and CDR2 YFSETQ. The CDR3 totals 12 residues. CDR3 residues: CASSTGTTEAFF. CDR3 DNA: TGCGCCAGCAGCACAGGGACCACTGAAGCTTTCTTT.

This chain links TRBV6-5 with TRBJ2-7; the D call may be TRBD1 or TRBD2 (5 bases each). CDR1 is MNHEY, CDR2 SVGAGI, per germline. Deletions cut 10 bases from V and 3 bases from J, with 10 bases between. This CDR3 is built from 11 residues. Written as DNA, the CDR3 is TGTGCCACACGGGGCTTCTACGAGCAGTACTTC. Translating it yields CATRGFYEQYF.

The chain is built from TRBV6-5 and TRBJ1-2; D not resolved. This CDR3 spans 14 amino acids. V was trimmed by 5 bases and J by 0 bases, leaving 10 bases between them. The germline CDR1 and CDR2 sequences are MNHEY and SVGAGI. CDR3 sequence: CASSRTFSNYGYTF. The CDR3, as DNA: TGTGCCAGCAGTCGAACCTTCTCTAACTATGGCTACACCTTC.

The rearrangement uses TRBV14 and TRBJ2-7, with D unresolved. Germline CDR1 reads SGHDN; CDR2 reads FVKESK. Deletions cut 0 bases from V and 2 bases from J, with 17 bases between. The length of the CDR3 is 17 residues. The DNA for the CDR3 is TGTGCCAGCAGCCAAGAGGAGATGCAATTCTTACCCTACGAGCAGTACTTC. Protein product: CASSQEEMQFLPYEQYF.

This clone was observed a few times. V and J are TRBV7-2 and TRBJ2-7, with D tentatively TRBD1 (5 bases). V shed 6 bases and J shed 6 bases, with 21 bases lying between them. The CDR3 is made up of 15 amino acids. CDR1 SGHTA and CDR2 FQGNSA come from the germline V gene. CDR3 sequence reads: CASSRSPGLESEQYF. In nucleotides, the CDR3 is TGTGCCAGCAGTCGTTCCCCAGGGTTGGAGAGCGAGCAGTACTTC. The entire variable domain, with the rest obtained from reference TRBV7-2 and TRBJ2-7, is as follows: GAGVSQSPSNKVTEKGKDVELRCDPISGHTALYWYRQSLGQGLEFLIYFQGNSAPDKSGLPSDRFSAERTGGSVSTLTIQRTQQEDSAVYLCASSRSPGLESEQYFGPGTRLTVT.

The chain links TRBV5-5 to TRBJ1-3; weak D call: TRBD1 (5 bases). This CDR3 is built from 15 residues. Deletions cut 3 bases from V and 4 bases from J, with 14 bases between. Germline values: CDR1 SGHKS, CDR2 YYEKEE (reference sequence). The CDR3 reads CASSSSLGTGNTIYF. The CDR3 DNA sequence: TGTGCCAGCAGCTCTTCTCTGGGGACGGGAAACACCATATATTTT. The variable domain in full, completed from reference TRBV5-5 and TRBJ1-3, reads DAGVTQSPTHLIKTRGQQVTLRCSPISGHKSVSWYQQVLGQGPQFIFQYYEKEERGRGNFPDRFSARQFPNYSSELNVNALLLGDSALYLCASSSSLGTGNTIYFGEGSWLTVV.

The chain has TRBV5-1 and TRBJ1-4; no clear D. Trimming shortened V by 5 bases and J by 3 bases, and 5 bases separated the two germline ends. The V gene's germline CDR1 is SGHRS and CDR2 YFSETQ. The CDR3 covers 12 residues. CDR3 sequence (DNA): TGCGCCAGCAGAGAGGCTAATGAAAAACTGTTTTTT. Its translation: CASREANEKLFF.